This TCR beta chain originates from a study of graft-versus-host responses after intestinal transplantation. The wider study: Isolated intestinal, liver-intestinal, or multivisceral transplants had been given to the recipients. Every transplant recipient was induced with anti-thymocyte globulin, then maintained on tacrolimus and steroids for two to three years.

Clones were sequenced by immunoSEQ multiplex PCR, and TCRdb holds only the in-frame ones, with some missing. The sample records 9,600 or so clones, 90% to 95% being singletons. Of note for this clone: The antigen remains undetermined.

Germline V lookup: CDR1 MDHEN, CDR2 SYDVKM. V lost 5 bases and J 2 bases, leaving 15 bases between the germline ends. There are 15 residues in the CDR3. Study-wide results and caveats: GvH clones were identified in recipient marrow, with some first appearing in ileum or blood.

The genes are TRBV28 and TRBJ2-5; D may be TRBD2 (6 bases). Here the sequenced sample was bone marrow, taken 500 to 550 days after intestinal transplantation. This TCR came from a human patient who received an intestinal transplant, so some T cells may come from the graft donor. The CDR3 DNA follows: TGTGCCAGCAGTATCCTCCCCGGACTACAAGAGACCCAGTACTTC. It encodes CASSILPGLQETQYF.